This is a list of T cell receptor beta chains from one sample in a study of monozygotic twins with inflammatory bowel disease. TCRdb re-called the 5' RACE reads, yielding one record per CDR3 amino acid sequence without DNA. This table holds approximately 210,000 distinct CDR3 sequences. The specimen sequenced was blood. The receptors shown here come from a human donor with ulcerative colitis or Crohn's disease, or a healthy co-twin of an affected twin (not recorded which). Both conserved end residues are part of each CDR3.

>TRBV6-1|TRBJ2-4
CATSTGQGGNIQYF
>TRBV20-1|TRBJ1-1
CSAGPRTANTEAFF
>TRBV12-3/TRBV12-4|TRBJ2-3
CASSLPAGGPDTQYF
>TRBV12-3/TRBV12-4|TRBJ2-2
CASSPTAMGGHNTGELFF
>TRBV6-5|TRBJ2-7
CASSYSKASEQYF
>TRBV5-4|TRBJ1-2
CASSLVAQGYTF
>TRBV20-1|TRBJ2-3
CSARGYGGAGDTQYF
>TRBV29-1|TRBJ1-1
CSVADRGFRLKMNTEAFF
>TRBV11-2|TRBJ2-3
CASSLEGLAGPTDTQYF
>TRBV7-2|TRBJ2-1
CASSPWGATQGNEQFF
>TRBV7-6|TRBJ2-5
CASSLDRETQYF
>TRBV15|TRBJ2-7
CATSRDIMGGRLEQYF
>TRBV7-9|TRBJ2-3
CASSNIREDGGQYF
>TRBV6-5|TRBJ1-5
CASSYRGANQPQHF
>TRBV12-3/TRBV12-4|TRBJ1-1
CASNAEGGTMNTEAFF
>TRBV10-3|TRBJ2-1
CAISEGSYNEQFF
>TRBV19|TRBJ1-1
CASRDQGARNTEAFF
>TRBV7-8|TRBJ2-2
CASSHRQGQAGELFF
>TRBV4-2|TRBJ2-1
CASSDGTSGRARNEQFF
>TRBV6-5|TRBJ1-2
CASSYGRSYGYSF
>TRBV3-1|TRBJ2-7
CASSQDYAGATYYEQYF
>TRBV5-1|TRBJ2-1
CAISLRINSYNEQFF
>TRBV19|TRBJ2-7
CASMVRGQGAYEQYF